The 20 T cell receptor beta chains below come from one sample, sequenced in a study of blood T cell repertoires in COVID-19. Repertoires were generated with immunoSEQ multiplex PCR, while TCRdb's copy carries only in-frame clones and drops some. The sample yields about 220,000 clones, 80% to 85% seen once. Sequencing was performed on peripheral blood. These receptors all come from a woman aged 60-75 years with acute or convalescent COVID-19.

The sample holds one count of this clone. This rearrangement joins TRBV19 to TRBJ1-5; 9 bases map to TRBD1. CDR1 and CDR2 (germline): LNHDA, SQIVND (reference sequence). The CDR3 is 15 residues long. V shed 6 bases, J shed 6 bases, and the junction held 9 bases outside the gene matches. Written as DNA, the CDR3 is TGTGCCAGTAGCCGGACCTACAGGGGGCCTCAGCCCCAGCATTTT. It translates to CASSRTYRGPQPQHF.

This sequence joins TRBV23-1 and TRBJ1-3; 7 positions match TRBD1. TRBV23-1 is marked as an open reading frame, function uncertain. The CDR3 has 22 residues. V shed 0 bases, J shed 4 bases, and the junction held 24 bases outside the gene matches. CDR3 sequence: CASSQSIQIGQARYSSGNTIYF. CDR3 bases: TGCGCCAGCAGTCAATCTATACAGATAGGACAGGCCCGCTACTCCTCCGGAAACACCATATATTTT.

This clone appeared once. The J gene is TRBJ1-1, the V gene TRBV27; possibly TRBD1 for D (6 bases). This CDR3 spans 17 amino acids. The V gene lost 6 bases and the J gene lost 0 bases, with 20 bases spanning the gap. Germline CDR1 MNHEY, CDR2 SMNVEV (reference sequence). The CDR3 loop reads CASRTTQGNYLNTEAFF. CDR3 bases: TGTGCCAGCAGGACAACACAGGGAAATTACTTGAACACTGAAGCTTTCTTT.

This clone was found once. The chain recombines TRBV2 with TRBJ1-2, with a possible D match to TRBD1 (6 bases). The CDR3 loop spans 15 amino acids. The germline CDR1 and CDR2 sequences are SNHLY and FYNNEI. Trimming removed 7 bases from V and 2 bases from J, with 17 bases in between. CDR3 loop: CASTSWGLENYGYTF. The CDR3, as DNA: TGTGCCAGCACCTCTTGGGGGCTGGAGAACTATGGCTACACCTTC.

J is TRBJ2-4 and V is TRBV4-1; 7 nucleotides align to TRBD1. Looked up from germline, CDR1 is MGHRA and CDR2 is YSYEKL. J gave up 7 bases and V 4 bases, and 10 bases lay outside the gene matches. CDR3 length equals 15 residues. In nucleotides, the CDR3 is TGCGCCAGCAGCCCAATGGACAGGTTCAATAACATTCAGTACTTC. Residues: CASSPMDRFNNIQYF.

This chain uses TRBV5-6 with TRBJ1-2; TRBD1 is a possible D gene (5 bases). The V gene lost 2 bases and the J gene lost 3 bases, with 11 bases spanning the gap. Germline-derived CDR1 and CDR2 are SGHDT and YYEEEE. There are 14 residues in the CDR3. This CDR3 reads CASSLSRGDYGYTF. In DNA, the CDR3 is TGTGCCAGCAGCTTATCACGGGGGGACTATGGCTACACCTTC.

The chain couples TRBV5-5 to TRBJ1-6; a possible D gene is TRBD1 (6 bases). Germline V gene lookup returns CDR1 SGHKS and CDR2 YYEKEE (reference sequence). Trimming removed 1 base from V and 5 bases from J, with 10 bases in between. This CDR3 has 15 residues. The CDR3 DNA is TGTGCCAGCAGCTTGAGTCAGGGGAATAATTCACCCCTCCACTTT. Translating gives CASSLSQGNNSPLHF.

V usage is TRBV5-1 and J usage is TRBJ2-2; D might be TRBD1 (5 bases). V was pared by 2 bases and J by 0 bases, with 14 bases between. This CDR3 comprises 17 residues. Germline values: CDR1 SGHRS, CDR2 YFSETQ. The CDR3 loop is CASSLNPQGPNTGELFF. DNA of the CDR3: TGCGCCAGCAGCTTAAACCCTCAGGGTCCGAACACCGGGGAGCTGTTTTTT.

The V gene is TRBV6-5, the J gene TRBJ1-2; D remains ambiguous. There are 13 residues in the CDR3. Germline V CDR1 and CDR2: MNHEY, SVGAGI. Trimming removed 6 bases at V and 1 base at J, with 9 bases between. Written as DNA, the CDR3 is TGTGCCAGCAGCACAGAGATTAACTATGGCTACACCTTC. Translating gives CASSTEINYGYTF.

V usage is TRBV7-3 and J usage is TRBJ2-1; possible D gene TRBD2, 6 bases. Deletions cut 5 bases from V and 3 bases from J, with 20 bases between. The CDR3 totals 17 residues. Germline V gene sequence: CDR1 SGHTA, CDR2 FQGTGA. The CDR3 region is CASSPQGRLVDYNEQFF. CDR3 DNA sequence: TGTGCCAGCAGCCCGCAAGGGAGGCTTGTTGACTACAATGAGCAGTTCTTC.

J is TRBJ2-7 and V is TRBV27; D is uncertain. CDR1 MNHEY and CDR2 SMNVEV come from the germline V gene (reference sequence). The CDR3 totals 13 residues. V was cut by 5 bases and J by 0 bases, with 8 bases left in between. In nucleotides, the CDR3 is TGTGCCAGCAGTCCAGTCGACTCCTACGAGCAGTACTTC. It codes for CASSPVDSYEQYF.

The chain has TRBV15 and TRBJ1-4; D possibly corresponds to TRBD1 (5 bases). Germline CDR1 and CDR2: LNHNV and YYDKDF (reference sequence). Trimming stripped 6 bases from V and 8 bases from J, with 22 bases between. The CDR3 sequence is 16 residues long. DNA of the CDR3: TGTGCCACCAGAGCCGGGGGGAGGGGCGGTGGGGAAAAACTGTTTTTT. It translates to CATRAGGRGGGEKLFF.

V usage is TRBV28 and J usage is TRBJ1-5; D call uncertain. Germline V gene sequence: CDR1 MDHEN, CDR2 SYDVKM. V lost 5 bases to trimming and J lost 8 bases, with 13 bases between them. The CDR3 contains 13 residues. CDR3: CASSRLRSEPQHF. CDR3 bases: TGTGCCAGCAGTCGGTTACGATCGGAGCCCCAGCATTTT.

This clone was observed a single time. The V gene is TRBV9, the J gene TRBJ1-6, with 10 positions matching TRBD1. From germline, CDR1 is SGDLS and CDR2 YYNGEE. The V and J ends lost 2 bases and 6 bases, in that order; junction bases with no gene match: 5. The CDR3 is 16 residues long. DNA for the CDR3: TGTGCCAGCAGCGTGGGTAGGGACAGGGGTAATTCACCCCTCCACTTT. Encoded protein: CASSVGRDRGNSPLHF.

V and J are TRBV18 and TRBJ1-1, with D maybe TRBD1 (5 bases). The CDR3 has 13 amino acids. Trimming left V 11 bases short and J 3 bases short, with 16 bases between. Germline CDR1 is KGHSH and CDR2 is LQKENI. As DNA, the CDR3 is TGTGCCGGGGCCTCTCTGGCCGACACTGAAGCTTTCTTT. Translating it yields CAGASLADTEAFF.

The V gene is TRBV6-6, the J gene TRBJ2-1; no firm D call. This CDR3 region has 12 residues. Germline CDR1 reads MNHNY; CDR2 reads SVGAGI (reference sequence). Between the trimmed V and J ends, which lost 2 bases and 6 bases, there was a span of 5 bases. The CDR3 spells CASSYLSNEQFF. CDR3 nucleotides: TGTGCCAGCAGTTACCTTTCCAATGAGCAGTTCTTC.

The gene calls are TRBV24-1 and TRBJ1-2; TRBD1 matches 8 bases. This CDR3 has 14 amino acids. V was pared by 3 bases and J by 6 bases, with 5 bases of the junction left unmatched. Germline CDR1 KGHDR, CDR2 SFDVKD. CDR3: CATSDADRGNGYTF. The CDR3 bases are TGTGCCACCAGTGATGCCGACAGGGGAAATGGCTACACCTTC.

The chain combines TRBV5-1 with TRBJ1-6, with D possibly TRBD1 on 5 matching bases. This CDR3 region has 13 residues. Germline assignment: CDR1 SGHRS and CDR2 YFSETQ. V was clipped by 9 bases and J by 7 bases, with 14 bases between them. CDR3 sequence (DNA): TGCGCCACCAGAGGGGAGGAAAATTCACCCCTCCACTTT. This encodes CATRGEENSPLHF.

V usage is TRBV7-9 and J usage is TRBJ2-1; D is unclear. Germline values: CDR1 SEHNR, CDR2 FQNEAQ (reference sequence). The V gene lost 3 bases and the J gene lost 9 bases, with 12 bases spanning the gap. This CDR3 region has 13 residues. DNA for the CDR3: TGTGCCAGCAGCTTTCTGGAGCTCGGTGAGCAGTTCTTC. Its translation: CASSFLELGEQFF.

The J gene is TRBJ2-7, the V gene TRBV7-2; 12 bases are a match to TRBD2. Germline V gene data show CDR1 as SGHTA and CDR2 as FQGNSA. Unmatched junction bases numbered 14, after V lost 5 bases and J lost 6 bases. The CDR3 consists of 17 residues. The CDR3 bases are TGTGCCAGCAGCCCAGGACTAGCGGGGACCTCCCCGGGCGAGCAGTACTTC. It translates to CASSPGLAGTSPGEQYF.